The sequence of this TCR beta chain was determined in a study of T cells expressing NK-cell markers. Generation of TCR beta cDNA was performed by 5'RACE template switching incorporating UMIs. TCRdb reprocessed the 5' RACE reads and stores each CDR3 protein as one record, lacking DNA. In total, the table holds roughly 390,000 distinct CDR3 sequences. As to this clonotype: Antigen: not known.

Germline values: CDR1 SNHLY, CDR2 FYNNEI. The CDR3 spans 12 residues. Study observations and caveats: More than 5 donors carried dominant NKG2C+ clonotypes that made up roughly 1.0-7.0% of their CD8+ T cells. Whether the expanded NKG2C+ T cell clones recognized HCMV remained unclear.

The chain is built from TRBV2 and TRBJ2-1. The TCR originated in a woman in her 50s in good health. Specimen: blood T cells: a sorted CD56 or NKG2C T cell subset, CD4+ or CD8+ T cells, or bulk PBMC T cells (not recorded which). The CDR3 spells CASSESEDEQFF.